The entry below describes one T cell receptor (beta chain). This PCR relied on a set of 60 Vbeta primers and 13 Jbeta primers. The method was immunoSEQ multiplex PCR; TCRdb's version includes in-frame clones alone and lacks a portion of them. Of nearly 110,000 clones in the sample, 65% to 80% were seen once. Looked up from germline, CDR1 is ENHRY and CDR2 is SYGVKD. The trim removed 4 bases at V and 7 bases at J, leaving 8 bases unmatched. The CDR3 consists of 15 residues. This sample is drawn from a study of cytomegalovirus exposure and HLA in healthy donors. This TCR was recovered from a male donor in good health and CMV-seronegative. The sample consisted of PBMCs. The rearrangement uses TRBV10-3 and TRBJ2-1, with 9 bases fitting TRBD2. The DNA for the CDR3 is TGTGCCATCAGTGGTCTAGCGGGGACCACGAATGAGCAGTTCTTC. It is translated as CAISGLAGTTNEQFF.